This entry lists 3 T cell receptor beta chains sequenced from one sample in a study of cytomegalovirus exposure and HLA in healthy donors. Researchers ran the PCR with 60 Vbeta and 13 Jbeta primers. The data were produced by immunoSEQ multiplex PCR, yet TCRdb's version contains in-frame clones alone and is incomplete. The sample holds about 98,000 clones; about four fifths are singletons and the top ten take roughly 3.8%. The sample comprised PBMCs. These receptors originate from a female donor in good health and CMV-seropositive.

The rearrangement joins TRBV21-1 to TRBJ2-2; the table calls TRBD2, which could not be checked here. TRBV21-1 is an annotated pseudogene. The CDR3 has 15 residues. CDR3 in DNA: TGTGCCAGCAGCAAATTGGGAGTTCACACCGGGGAGCTGTTTTTT. Translation gives CASSKLGVHTGELFF.

Only a few counts were recorded for this clone. The rearrangement joins TRBV28 to TRBJ2-1; TRBD1 aligns across 8 bases. V was pared by 7 bases and J by 2 bases, with 10 bases of the junction left unmatched. This CDR3 is 16 amino acids long. Germline values: CDR1 MDHEN, CDR2 SYDVKM. CDR3 sequence: CASKRTGFMAYNEQFF. In nucleotides, the CDR3 is TGTGCCAGCAAACGGACAGGGTTTATGGCCTACAATGAGCAGTTCTTC.

CDR3 in DNA: TGTGCCAGCAGCTTCACAGGGTCCGGCAATCAGCCCCAGCATTTT. Encoded protein: CASSFTGSGNQPQHF. V and J are TRBV6-5 and TRBJ1-5; maybe TRBD1 (6 bases). In germline, CDR1 is MNHEY, CDR2 SVGAGI. The germline V and J ends were trimmed by 6 bases and 2 bases, with 14 bases remaining between them. The CDR3 contains 15 residues.